This T cell receptor beta chain was retrieved from a study of blood T cells in healthy people across ages. Findings and limits, study-wide: Using unsorted PBMCs precluded a conclusive naive versus antigen-experienced comparison. Per-million-T-cell TCR beta diversity fell roughly linearly with age. Estimated diversity, derived from one million T cells, was regarded as an underestimate.

Combining a sample-barcoded 5' primer with a J-beta primer mix, a second PCR ran for roughly 7 to 11 cycles. Each of the samples gave a minimum of 2.5 million paired-end reads that contained CDR3. TCRdb processed the 5' RACE reads anew with MiXCR; each CDR3 protein has one entry. The sample yields around 1.5 million distinct CDR3 sequences, about 40% seen once. As regards this clonotype: Its antigen is not identified.

CDR3 length equals 14 residues. CDR1 is DFQATT and CDR2 is SNEGSKA in the germline V gene (reference sequence). The V gene end was trimmed by 5 bases and the J gene end by 7 bases; junction bases not matched to a gene: 11. J is TRBJ1-5 and V is TRBV20-1, with 7 bases aligning to TRBD1. What was sequenced was blood. The receptor comes from a woman aged 18-30 years in good health. CDR3 DNA sequence: TGCAGTGCTTCGCTCGAGGGGGCTAGCCAGCCCCAGCATTTT. It encodes CSASLEGASQPQHF.